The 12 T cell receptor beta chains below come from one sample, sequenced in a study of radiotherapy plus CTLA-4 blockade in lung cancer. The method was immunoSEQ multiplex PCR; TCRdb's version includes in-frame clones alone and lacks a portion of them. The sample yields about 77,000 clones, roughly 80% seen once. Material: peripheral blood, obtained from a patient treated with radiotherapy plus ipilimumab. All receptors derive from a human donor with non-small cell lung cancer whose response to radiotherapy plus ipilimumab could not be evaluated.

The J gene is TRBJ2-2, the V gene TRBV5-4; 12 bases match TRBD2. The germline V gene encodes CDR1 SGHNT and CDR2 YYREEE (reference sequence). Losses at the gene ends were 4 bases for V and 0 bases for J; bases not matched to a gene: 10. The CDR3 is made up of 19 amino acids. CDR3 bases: TGTGCCAGCAGCCGAGGTGGGACTAGCGGGCGCACGAACACCGGGGAGCTGTTTTTT. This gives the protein CASSRGGTSGRTNTGELFF.

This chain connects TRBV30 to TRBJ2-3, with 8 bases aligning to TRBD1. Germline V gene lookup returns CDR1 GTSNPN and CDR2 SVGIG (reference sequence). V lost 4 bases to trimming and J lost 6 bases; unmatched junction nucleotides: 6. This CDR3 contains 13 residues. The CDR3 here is CAWTGGVGDTQYF. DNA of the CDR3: TGTGCCTGGACAGGGGGCGTGGGGGATACGCAGTATTTT. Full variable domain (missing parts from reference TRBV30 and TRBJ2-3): SQTIHQWPATLVQPVGSPLSLECTVEGTSNPNLYWYRQAAGRGLQLLFYSVGIGQISSEVPQNLSASRPQDRQFILSSKKLLLSDSGFYLCAWTGGVGDTQYFGPGTRLTVL.

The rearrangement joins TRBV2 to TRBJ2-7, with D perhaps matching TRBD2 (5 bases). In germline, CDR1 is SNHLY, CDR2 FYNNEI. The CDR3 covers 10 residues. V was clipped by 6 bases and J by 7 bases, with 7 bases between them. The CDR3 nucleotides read TGTGCCAGCAGGGGAGCTGAGCAGTACTTC. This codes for CASRGAEQYF.

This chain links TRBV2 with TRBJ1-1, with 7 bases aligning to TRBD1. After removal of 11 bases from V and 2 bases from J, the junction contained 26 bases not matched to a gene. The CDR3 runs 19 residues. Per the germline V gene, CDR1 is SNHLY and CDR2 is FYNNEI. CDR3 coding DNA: TGTGCCGGCGGCGGATTAATCCGGGGGACAGCGCCAATAAACACTGAAGCTTTCTTT. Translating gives CAGGGLIRGTAPINTEAFF.

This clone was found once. CDR3 loop: CASMTEQGRSYNEQFF. For the CDR3, the DNA is TGCGCCAGCATGACGGAACAGGGCCGCTCCTACAATGAGCAGTTCTTC. The chain has TRBV5-1 and TRBJ2-1, with D possibly being TRBD1 (6 bases). Between the trimmed V and J ends, which lost 6 bases and 0 bases, there was a span of 16 bases. There are 16 residues in the CDR3. Germline assignment: CDR1 SGHRS and CDR2 YFSETQ. Together with reference TRBV5-1 and TRBJ2-1, the CDR3 gives the full variable domain: KAGVTQTPRYLIKTRGQQVTLSCSPISGHRSVSWYQQTPGQGLQFLFEYFSETQRNKGNFPGRFSGRQFSNSRSEMNVSTLELGDSALYLCASMTEQGRSYNEQFFGPGTRLTVL.

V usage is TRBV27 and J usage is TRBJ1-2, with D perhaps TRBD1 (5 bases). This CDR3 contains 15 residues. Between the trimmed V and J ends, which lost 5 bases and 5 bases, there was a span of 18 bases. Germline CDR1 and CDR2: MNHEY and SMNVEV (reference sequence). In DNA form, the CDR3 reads TGTGCCAGCAGTCCAGCAGGGTCCGTCGGATATGGCTACACCTTC. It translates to CASSPAGSVGYGYTF.

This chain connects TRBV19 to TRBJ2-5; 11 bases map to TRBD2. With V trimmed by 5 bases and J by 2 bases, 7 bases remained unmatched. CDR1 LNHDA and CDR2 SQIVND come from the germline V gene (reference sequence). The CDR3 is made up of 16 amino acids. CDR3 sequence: CASSSRRLAGQETQYF. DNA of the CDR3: TGTGCCAGTAGTTCCCGACGACTAGCGGGACAAGAGACCCAGTACTTC.

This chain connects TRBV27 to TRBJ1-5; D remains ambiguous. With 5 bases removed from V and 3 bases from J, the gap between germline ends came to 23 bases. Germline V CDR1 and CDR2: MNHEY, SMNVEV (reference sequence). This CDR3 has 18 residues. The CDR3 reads CASSPISGRQLVNQPQHF. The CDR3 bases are TGTGCCAGCAGTCCCATATCGGGTAGGCAGTTAGTCAATCAGCCCCAGCATTTT.

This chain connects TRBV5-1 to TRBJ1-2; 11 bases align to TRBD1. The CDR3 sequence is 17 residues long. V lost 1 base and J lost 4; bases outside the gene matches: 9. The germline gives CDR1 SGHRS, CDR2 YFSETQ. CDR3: CASSLSLSGTGGYGYTF. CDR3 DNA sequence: TGCGCCAGCAGCTTGTCGCTATCCGGGACAGGGGGCTATGGCTACACCTTC.

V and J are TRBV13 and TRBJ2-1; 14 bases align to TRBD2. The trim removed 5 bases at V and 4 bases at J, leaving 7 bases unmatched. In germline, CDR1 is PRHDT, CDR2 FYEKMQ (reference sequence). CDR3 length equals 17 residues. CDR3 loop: CASSPRTSGGRYNEQFF. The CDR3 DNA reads TGTGCCAGCAGCCCAAGGACTAGCGGGGGGCGGTACAATGAGCAGTTCTTC.

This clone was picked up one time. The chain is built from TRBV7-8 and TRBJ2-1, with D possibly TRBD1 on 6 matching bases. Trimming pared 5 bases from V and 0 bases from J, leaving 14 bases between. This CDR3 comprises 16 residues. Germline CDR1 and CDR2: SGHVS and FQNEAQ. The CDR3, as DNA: TGTGCCAGCAGCCTAAGGACAGCGAGCTCCTACAATGAGCAGTTCTTC. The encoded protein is CASSLRTASSYNEQFF. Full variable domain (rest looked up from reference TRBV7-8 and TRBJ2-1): GAGVSQSPRYKVAKRGQDVALRCDPISGHVSLFWYQQALGQGPEFLTYFQNEAQLDKSGLPSDRFFAERPEGSVSTLKIQRTQQEDSAVYLCASSLRTASSYNEQFFGPGTRLTVL.

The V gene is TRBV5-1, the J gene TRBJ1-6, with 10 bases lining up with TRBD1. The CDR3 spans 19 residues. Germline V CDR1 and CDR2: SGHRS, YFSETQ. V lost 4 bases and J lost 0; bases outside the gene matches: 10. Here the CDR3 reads CASSPRPGQGSSYNSPLHF. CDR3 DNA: TGCGCCAGCAGCCCGAGACCGGGACAGGGGAGCTCCTATAATTCACCCCTCCACTTT. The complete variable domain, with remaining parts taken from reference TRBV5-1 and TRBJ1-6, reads KAGVTQTPRYLIKTRGQQVTLSCSPISGHRSVSWYQQTPGQGLQFLFEYFSETQRNKGNFPGRFSGRQFSNSRSEMNVSTLELGDSALYLCASSPRPGQGSSYNSPLHFGNGTRLTVT.